This passage covers 13 T cell receptor beta chains from one sample sequenced in a study of blood T cell repertoires in COVID-19. Clones were read by immunoSEQ multiplex PCR, and TCRdb kept only the in-frame ones, dropping some. The profile shows 12,000 or so clones, 90% of them singletons. Material for sequencing was peripheral blood. These receptors were obtained from a man between 65 and 79 years old with active COVID-19.

This clone occurred once. The chain couples TRBV5-1 to TRBJ2-3, with 10 nucleotides matching TRBD2. This CDR3 has 17 residues. The V segment lost 6 bases and the J segment 3 bases; nucleotides outside the gene matches: 13. The germline V gene encodes CDR1 SGHRS and CDR2 YFSETQ. The DNA for the CDR3 is TGCGCCAGCATCCGGAGGGCGGCTAGCGGGAGTACAGATACGCAGTATTTT. This encodes CASIRRAASGSTDTQYF.

V is TRBV25-1 and J is TRBJ2-1; tentative D call: TRBD2 (6 bases). This CDR3 contains 18 residues. Germline V lookup: CDR1 MGHDK, CDR2 SYGVNS. Trimming left V 2 bases short and J 6 bases short, with 23 bases between. CDR3 nucleotides: TGTGCCAGCAGTGAACGCGGGACTCATCCATCCCTAGGCAATGAGCAGTTCTTC. It translates to CASSERGTHPSLGNEQFF.

The chain links TRBV30 to TRBJ1-2, with a tentative D call TRBD1 (6 bases). There are 15 residues in the CDR3. CDR1 and CDR2 (germline): GTSNPN, SVGIG (reference sequence). Trimming took 0 bases from V and 4 from J, leaving 15 bases between them. The CDR3 loop reads CAWSVRTGYSYGYTF. In nucleotides, the CDR3 is TGTGCCTGGAGTGTACGAACAGGGTACAGCTATGGCTACACCTTC.

The J gene is TRBJ2-5, the V gene TRBV5-4; 11 positions agree with TRBD2. V lost 0 bases and J lost 5; bases outside the gene matches: 6. Germline CDR1 reads SGHNT; CDR2 reads YYREEE (reference sequence). This CDR3 has 16 amino acids. CDR3: CASSLVSGGAGETQYF. DNA for the CDR3: TGTGCCAGCAGCTTGGTTAGCGGGGGGGCCGGGGAGACCCAGTACTTC.

The V and J genes are TRBV5-4 and TRBJ2-1, with TRBD2 matching over 10 bases. Germline trimming cut 3 bases from V and 3 bases from J; bases unmatched to any gene: 3. The CDR3 spans 15 residues. Germline CDR1 reads SGHNT; CDR2 reads YYREEE (reference sequence). DNA of the CDR3: TGTGCCAGCAGCTCCGTAGCGGGGGGCTACAATGAGCAGTTCTTC. It codes for CASSSVAGGYNEQFF.

The rearrangement uses TRBV25-1 and TRBJ1-1, with D tentatively TRBD1 (5 bases). Trimming pared 10 bases from V and 5 bases from J, leaving 20 bases between. Germline CDR1 is MGHDK and CDR2 is SYGVNS. CDR3 length equals 14 residues. DNA of the CDR3: TGTGCCACCCAGGAGCAGGGAAGGCGAACTGAAGCTTTCTTT. Protein: CATQEQGRRTEAFF.

J is TRBJ1-4 and V is TRBV2, with D perhaps TRBD1 (5 bases). V gave up 9 bases and J gave up 8 bases, with 13 bases separating them. The CDR3 loop spans 12 amino acids. From germline, CDR1 is SNHLY and CDR2 FYNNEI. This chain's CDR3 is CARTGAGEKLFF. DNA for the CDR3: TGTGCCAGGACCGGGGCGGGGGAAAAACTGTTTTTT.

The J gene is TRBJ1-6, the V gene TRBV6-5; the match to TRBD1 covers 7 bases. V trimming: 7 bases; J trimming: 7 bases; junction bases outside the gene matches: 4. The CDR3 length is 13 residues. Germline CDR1 and CDR2: MNHEY and SVGAGI. The CDR3 region is CASKGTANSPLHF. The CDR3, as DNA: TGTGCCAGCAAGGGGACAGCGAATTCACCCCTCCACTTT.

V usage is TRBV21-1 and J usage is TRBJ2-7; no DNA check was done on the table's D call, TRBD2. TRBV21-1 is an annotated pseudogene. The CDR3 runs to 12 residues. CDR3 protein: CASRLPPGEQYF. The DNA of the CDR3 is TGTGCCAGCAGGTTGCCACCCGGGGAGCAGTACTTC.

This clone was found a few times. The V gene is TRBV6-5, the J gene TRBJ1-5; D may be TRBD1 (6 bases). V lost 7 bases, J lost 6 bases, and 16 bases lay in between. The germline V gene has CDR1 MNHEY and CDR2 SVGAGI. The CDR3 runs 14 residues. The CDR3 bases are TGTGCCAGCATTAGGCAGGGGTTTGGTCAGCCCCAGCATTTT. Its translation is CASIRQGFGQPQHF.

The chain combines TRBV5-3 with TRBJ2-5; the match to TRBD1 covers 10 bases. Being an ORF, TRBV5-3 has a function that is uncertain. The CDR3 is 16 residues long. The V segment lost 4 bases and the J segment 2 bases; nucleotides outside the gene matches: 8. CDR3 residues: CARSRRDRGGQETQYF. The CDR3 DNA reads TGTGCCAGAAGCAGAAGGGACAGGGGAGGGCAAGAGACCCAGTACTTC.

The chain recombines TRBV6-6 with TRBJ1-2; D unresolved. Per the germline V gene, CDR1 is MNHNY and CDR2 is SVGAGI (reference sequence). V lost 0 bases, J lost 2 bases, and 7 bases lay in between. CDR3 length equals 14 residues. DNA of the CDR3: TGTGCCAGCAGTTACTCGAACACCAACTATGGCTACACCTTC. Its protein is CASSYSNTNYGYTF.

The genes are TRBV6-5 and TRBJ2-5, with TRBD2 matching 7 bases. This CDR3 is 13 amino acids long. The junction had 4 bases not matched to a gene; V was cut back by 7 bases and J by 2 bases. Per germline, CDR1 MNHEY and CDR2 SVGAGI. In DNA form, the CDR3 reads TGTGCCAGCATCCGCGGGGGTCAAGAGACCCAGTACTTC. It yields the protein CASIRGGQETQYF.